What follows are 18 T cell receptor beta chains derived from one specimen sequenced in a study of T-cell memory formation after mild COVID-19. TCRdb re-derived calls from the 5' RACE reads in MiXCR, one entry per CDR3 protein. The sample includes 450,000 to 650,000 distinct CDR3 sequences, roughly 22% of them seen just once. The specimen was PBMCs or a T cell subset sorted from them (not recorded which). Every receptor here comes from an adult woman who had mild COVID-19 (a few samples of this study predate the infection). Cell type and time point are not known.

The genes are TRBV5-1 and TRBJ1-2, with D possibly being TRBD1 (5 bases). Germline-derived CDR1 and CDR2 are SGHRS and YFSETQ. Deletions cut 0 bases from V and 0 bases from J, with 18 bases between. The CDR3 has 18 amino acids. CDR3 in DNA: TGCGCCAGCAGCTTGGGACAGCCCCTGGCTACGGCTAACTATGGCTACACCTTC. It translates to CASSLGQPLATANYGYTF.

Only a few counts were recorded for this clonotype. The genes are TRBV19 and TRBJ2-1, with TRBD2 identical over 9 bases. There are 15 residues in the CDR3. Germline V gene data show CDR1 as LNHDA and CDR2 as SQIVND (reference sequence). Trimming cost V 3 bases and J 8 bases; bases outside gene matches: 8. The CDR3 DNA sequence: TGTGCCAGTAGTATGTGGGCGGGGGGGCCCGATGAGCAGTTCTTC. Protein sequence: CASSMWAGGPDEQFF.

This clonotype was recorded a few times. The chain joins TRBV12-3 or TRBV12-4 to TRBJ2-7, with TRBD2 matching 9 bases. The V segment lost 3 bases and the J segment 3 bases; nucleotides outside the gene matches: 6. The CDR3 is 15 amino acids. The CDR3 protein is CASSLGGGRGYEQYF. The DNA for the CDR3 is TGTGCCAGCAGTTTGGGAGGCGGGAGGGGCTACGAGCAGTACTTC.

This rearrangement joins TRBV5-1 to TRBJ2-3; D is perhaps TRBD1 (6 bases). V dropped 0 bases and J dropped 0 bases, with 23 bases sitting between them. Germline values: CDR1 SGHRS, CDR2 YFSETQ. This CDR3 comprises 20 residues. The CDR3, as DNA: TGCGCCAGCAGCTTGGATTTTATTTATAAGGGGGACGCTAGCACAGATACGCAGTATTTT. Translated: CASSLDFIYKGDASTDTQYF.

V and J are TRBV30 and TRBJ2-5; TRBD2 might be the D (5 bases). V dropped 8 bases and J dropped 5 bases, with 12 bases sitting between them. The germline CDR1 and CDR2 sequences are GTSNPN and SVGIG (reference sequence). The length of the CDR3 is 11 residues. The CDR3 loop is CAGIRGETQYF. The CDR3 DNA reads as TGTGCCGGGATCCGAGGGGAGACCCAGTACTTC. The whole variable domain, filled in from reference TRBV30 and TRBJ2-5, reads SQTIHQWPATLVQPVGSPLSLECTVEGTSNPNLYWYRQAAGRGLQLLFYSVGIGQISSEVPQNLSASRPQDRQFILSSKKLLLSDSGFYLCAGIRGETQYFGPGTRLLVL.

This clonotype has only a few counts. The V gene is TRBV7-9, the J gene TRBJ2-7; the D is unclear. This CDR3 is built from 14 residues. Trimming pared 5 bases from V and 1 base from J, leaving 12 bases between. Germline assignment: CDR1 SEHNR and CDR2 FQNEAQ (reference sequence). The CDR3 is CASSRLGRSYEQYF. The CDR3 DNA reads TGTGCCAGCAGCCGACTCGGGCGGTCCTACGAGCAGTACTTC.

The V gene is TRBV9, the J gene TRBJ2-2; D gene unclear. V gave up 0 bases and J gave up 5 bases, with 5 bases separating them. Germline-derived CDR1 and CDR2 are SGDLS and YYNGEE. This CDR3 contains 13 residues. The CDR3 nucleotides are TGTGCCAGCAGCGTAGGGCTAACCGGGGAGCTGTTTTTT. It codes for CASSVGLTGELFF.

The CDR3 loop is CASSSWGTSTYEQYF. CDR3 in DNA: TGTGCCAGCAGCTCTTGGGGGACATCCACCTACGAGCAGTACTTC. The chain recombines TRBV7-6 with TRBJ2-7, with D perhaps TRBD1 (6 bases). CDR1 and CDR2 (germline): SGHVS, FNYEAQ. The V gene lost 4 bases and the J gene lost 2 bases, with 15 bases spanning the gap. The CDR3 spans 15 residues.

Worth noting for this clonotype: The junction does not match germline at one end; this may be a read error. The rearrangement joins TRBV30 to TRBJ1-5; D unclear. The length of the CDR3 is 14 residues. Germline CDR1 reads GTSNPN; CDR2 reads SVGIG (reference sequence). Written as DNA, the CDR3 is TGTGCCTGGAGTGTAAGCAGGCTCAATCCGCCCCAGCATTTT. It specifies CAWSVSRLNPPQHF.

This CDR3 is CASSLAGEGGELFF. As DNA, the CDR3 is TGTGCCAGCAGCTTAGCCGGTGAAGGCGGGGAGCTGTTTTTT. This sequence joins TRBV7-9 and TRBJ2-2, with D unresolved. The CDR3 runs 14 residues. The V end was cut by 0 bases, the J end by 7 bases, with 9 bases between. CDR1 SEHNR and CDR2 FQNEAQ come from the germline V gene (reference sequence).

J is TRBJ2-7 and V is TRBV5-1, with TRBD2 matching over 7 bases. J gave up 3 bases and V 0 bases, and 6 bases lay outside the gene matches. Germline loops: CDR1 SGHRS, CDR2 YFSETQ. The CDR3 is 15 amino acids. This chain's CDR3 is CASSLAGGNYYEQYF. DNA of the CDR3: TGCGCCAGCAGCTTGGCCGGGGGGAATTACTACGAGCAGTACTTC. The whole variable domain, remainder taken from reference TRBV5-1 and TRBJ2-7, is KAGVTQTPRYLIKTRGQQVTLSCSPISGHRSVSWYQQTPGQGLQFLFEYFSETQRNKGNFPGRFSGRQFSNSRSEMNVSTLELGDSALYLCASSLAGGNYYEQYFGPGTRLTVT.

V and J are TRBV12-3 or TRBV12-4 and TRBJ1-3; possibly TRBD1 for D (5 bases). Deletions cut 1 base from V and 7 bases from J, with 11 bases between. The CDR3 has 14 amino acids. DNA for the CDR3: TGTGCCAGCAGTTTAGTTGGGGGTCGCAACACCATATATTTT. It is translated as CASSLVGGRNTIYF.

This clonotype was recorded a few times. The V gene is TRBV2, the J gene TRBJ1-2; D perhaps matches TRBD1 (5 bases). V was shortened by 7 bases and J by 2 bases, with 14 bases between the two germline ends. The CDR3 consists of 14 residues. Germline CDR1 SNHLY, CDR2 FYNNEI. The CDR3 DNA is TGTGCCAGCACAAGGGGATTTCCAAACTATGGCTACACCTTC. It encodes CASTRGFPNYGYTF.

J is TRBJ2-7 and V is TRBV7-6; 8 bases are shared with TRBD2. Germline loops: CDR1 SGHVS, CDR2 FNYEAQ. CDR3 length: 16 residues. V shed 5 bases, J shed 0 bases, and the junction held 9 bases outside the gene matches. CDR3 DNA sequence: TGTGCCAGCAGCCTTGGGGGAGCGGGGGCCTCCTACGAGCAGTACTTC. Amino acid sequence: CASSLGGAGASYEQYF.

This clonotype was seen more than once but under ten times. V usage is TRBV15 and J usage is TRBJ2-5; D is perhaps TRBD2 (6 bases). The CDR3 loop spans 15 amino acids. CDR1 is LNHNV, CDR2 YYDKDF, per germline (reference sequence). Trimming removed 3 bases at V and 5 bases at J, with 16 bases between. CDR3 in amino acids: CATSSGGAAGETQYF. The CDR3 region has the DNA TGTGCCACCAGCAGTGGAGGGGCAGCGGGCGAGACCCAGTACTTC.

V is TRBV10-3 and J is TRBJ2-7, with 8 nucleotides matching TRBD1. Trimming took 2 bases from V and 1 from J; bases not matched to a gene: 4. This CDR3 spans 15 amino acids. Germline V lookup: CDR1 ENHRY, CDR2 SYGVKD. The CDR3 is CAISEHGTGSYEQYF. The DNA of the CDR3 is TGTGCCATCAGTGAGCACGGGACAGGTTCCTACGAGCAGTACTTC.

J is TRBJ1-5 and V is TRBV30; TRBD1 might be the D (5 bases). V was cut by 6 bases and J by 3 bases, with 15 bases left in between. The germline V gene encodes CDR1 GTSNPN and CDR2 SVGIG (reference sequence). The length of the CDR3 is 14 residues. The CDR3 loop reads CACSRGLDNQPQHF. The CDR3 nucleotides read TGTGCCTGCTCTCGGGGGTTGGACAATCAGCCCCAGCATTTT.

Here the CDR3 DNA reads TGTGCCAGCGCGACAACATCGGGGCGAACCACGAACACTGAAGCTTTCTTT. Its translation: CASATTSGRTTNTEAFF. This chain uses TRBV6-6 with TRBJ1-1; TRBD1 might be the D (5 bases). The V gene's germline CDR1 is MNHNY and CDR2 SVGAGI (reference sequence). V lost 8 bases to trimming and J lost 1 base, with 23 bases between them. The CDR3 length is 17 residues.